A single T cell receptor beta chain is shown here with its context. Antigen specificity is unknown. Germline values: CDR1 LNHNV, CDR2 YYDKDF (reference sequence). V was clipped by 7 bases and J by 4 bases, with 16 bases between them. This CDR3 comprises 14 residues. The sample belongs to a study of OX40 agonist ivuxolimab in advanced cancers. The overall study: Every 2 weeks, patients received ivuxolimab intravenously, dosed at 0.01 to 10 mg/kg.

Whole-study findings and limits: Expanded clones tended on average to be more numerous among CD8+ T cells than CD4+.

Libraries were prepared by immunoSEQ multiplex PCR; TCRdb keeps only in-frame clonotypes and omits some of them. This table holds 65,000 to 70,000 clones, roughly 90% found once. Autoimmune disease history or systemic immunosuppression led to patient exclusion. V usage is TRBV15 and J usage is TRBJ1-1; D is undetermined. The sequence was obtained from an adult with an advanced solid tumor such as melanoma, head and neck, liver or kidney cancer. Sample: CD4+ or CD8+ T cells sorted from blood, taken in a trial of the OX40 agonist ivuxolimab. CDR3 residues: CATTFEGKATEAFF. The CDR3, as DNA: TGTGCCACCACTTTCGAGGGAAAGGCCACTGAAGCTTTCTTT.